Listed below are T cell receptor beta chains from one sample, sequenced in a study of T cell changes during pregnancy in multiple sclerosis. The repertoire was sequenced with immunoSEQ multiplex PCR; TCRdb's copy has only in-frame clones and lacks some. Of around 84,000 clones listed, 94% are singletons. Sequenced material: peripheral blood, taken in the second trimester of pregnancy. The receptors here all came from a female donor in good health, enrolled as a control in a pregnancy study. The CDR3 runs from the conserved cysteine through the conserved F or W. Each record gives: V gene, clone size, J gene, D gene, CDR3 DNA, CDR3 protein. The D gene is left open where the match is weak. Some rows have no size entry. The others give once, few or many, or a class for an expanded clone.

v_call: TRBV5-1
clone_size: NA
j_call: TRBJ2-5
d_call: NA
cdr3_nt: TGCGCCAGCAGCTTCCAGCGGGCCCCCCAAGAGACCCAGTACTTC
cdr3_aa: CASSFQRAPQETQYF

v_call: TRBV28
clone_size: once
j_call: TRBJ1-2
d_call: TRBD1
cdr3_nt: TGTGCCAGCAGGGAGGACAGGGCTAACTATGGCTACACCTTC
cdr3_aa: CASREDRANYGYTF

v_call: TRBV28
clone_size: NA
j_call: TRBJ1-2
d_call: TRBD1
cdr3_nt: TGTGCCAGCAGTTCCCCCGGGACAGGCTATGGCTACACCTTC
cdr3_aa: CASSSPGTGYGYTF

v_call: TRBV27
clone_size: once
j_call: TRBJ2-1
d_call: NA
cdr3_nt: TGTGCCATATCCCCTGGCGGGCGCAGCTCCTACAATGAGCAGTTCTTC
cdr3_aa: CAISPGGRSSYNEQFF

v_call: TRBV27
clone_size: NA
j_call: TRBJ1-5
d_call: NA
cdr3_nt: TGTGCCAGCACCCCTGCGGGGGAAGGCAATCAGCCCCAGCATTTT
cdr3_aa: CASTPAGEGNQPQHF

v_call: TRBV28
clone_size: NA
j_call: TRBJ2-1
d_call: TRBD2
cdr3_nt: TGTGCCAGCAGCCTAACCTTCGGACTAGTACCCTACAATGAGCAGTTCTTC
cdr3_aa: CASSLTFGLVPYNEQFF

v_call: TRBV10-2
clone_size: NA
j_call: TRBJ2-5
d_call: NA
cdr3_nt: TGCGCCACCAAAGTAGGACTTATCAAAGAGACCCAGTACTTC
cdr3_aa: CATKVGLIKETQYF

v_call: TRBV7-2
clone_size: NA
j_call: TRBJ2-7
d_call: NA
cdr3_nt: TGTGCCAGCAGCTTAGGGAGGGCGGCCTACGAGCAGTACTTC
cdr3_aa: CASSLGRAAYEQYF

v_call: TRBV6-4
clone_size: NA
j_call: TRBJ1-6
d_call: NA
cdr3_nt: TGTGCCAGCAGTTATACTTCATCGGGTTCACCCCTCCACTTT
cdr3_aa: CASSYTSSGSPLHF

v_call: TRBV28
clone_size: NA
j_call: TRBJ1-4
d_call: NA
cdr3_nt: TGTGCCAGCAGACAGAGTAATGAAAAACTGTTTTTT
cdr3_aa: CASRQSNEKLFF

v_call: TRBV27
clone_size: NA
j_call: TRBJ2-3
d_call: TRBD2
cdr3_nt: TGTGCCAGCAGCGAACTAGCGGGATGGACAGATACGCAGTATTTT
cdr3_aa: CASSELAGWTDTQYF

v_call: TRBV6-1
clone_size: NA
j_call: TRBJ2-3
d_call: NA
cdr3_nt: TGTGCCAGCAGTGAAGCGCGGCTAGCGGAGGGGGTTCAAGATACGCAGTATTTT
cdr3_aa: CASSEARLAEGVQDTQYF

v_call: TRBV29-1
clone_size: NA
j_call: TRBJ1-5
d_call: NA
cdr3_nt: TGCAGCGTTGTTGCAGGTATGAATCAGCCCCAGCATTTT
cdr3_aa: CSVVAGMNQPQHF

v_call: TRBV6-4
clone_size: NA
j_call: TRBJ1-3
d_call: NA
cdr3_nt: TGTGCCAGCAGTACGACAGCCAGCTCTGGAAACACCATATATTTT
cdr3_aa: CASSTTASSGNTIYF

v_call: TRBV5-1
clone_size: NA
j_call: TRBJ2-1
d_call: TRBD2
cdr3_nt: TGCGCCAGCAGCTTGTTTGGGACTAGCGGGAGGCCCAATGAGCAGTTCTTC
cdr3_aa: CASSLFGTSGRPNEQFF

v_call: TRBV14
clone_size: NA
j_call: TRBJ2-3
d_call: NA
cdr3_nt: TGTGCCAGCAGCCAAGATCGGGGTCAGGGCACAGATACGCAGTATTTT
cdr3_aa: CASSQDRGQGTDTQYF

v_call: TRBV5-4
clone_size: NA
j_call: TRBJ2-2
d_call: TRBD1
cdr3_nt: TGTGCCAGCAGGGACCCGACAGGGGTTGGGGAGCTGTTTTTT
cdr3_aa: CASRDPTGVGELFF

v_call: TRBV18
clone_size: NA
j_call: TRBJ2-1
d_call: TRBD2
cdr3_nt: TGTGCCAGCTCGTTCGGACTAGCGGACTACAATGAGCAGTTCTTC
cdr3_aa: CASSFGLADYNEQFF

v_call: TRBV5-1
clone_size: NA
j_call: TRBJ2-2
d_call: NA
cdr3_nt: TGCGCCAGCAGCTGGGAACTAGGGCCGAGCACCGGGGAGCTGTTTTTT
cdr3_aa: CASSWELGPSTGELFF

v_call: TRBV10-3
clone_size: NA
j_call: TRBJ2-5
d_call: NA
cdr3_nt: TGTGCCACCAAAGAAGGGACACATCCTCAAGAGACCCAGTACTTC
cdr3_aa: CATKEGTHPQETQYF

v_call: TRBV6-6
clone_size: NA
j_call: TRBJ2-1
d_call: NA
cdr3_nt: TGTGCCAGCAGTCCCGGACAGGGAGGGTACAATGAGCAGTTCTTC
cdr3_aa: CASSPGQGGYNEQFF

v_call: TRBV7-8
clone_size: NA
j_call: TRBJ2-7
d_call: TRBD2
cdr3_nt: TGTGCCAGCAGGCCGACTAGCGGGAGCTCCTACGAGCAGTACTTC
cdr3_aa: CASRPTSGSSYEQYF

v_call: TRBV6-1
clone_size: NA
j_call: TRBJ2-7
d_call: NA
cdr3_nt: TGTGCCAGCAGTGAAGTGGGAGAGTCCTACGAGCAGTACTTC
cdr3_aa: CASSEVGESYEQYF

v_call: TRBV7-6
clone_size: NA
j_call: TRBJ2-7
d_call: NA
cdr3_nt: TGTGCCAGCAGCTTAGAAGTGGGCAGCTACGAGCAGTACTTC
cdr3_aa: CASSLEVGSYEQYF

v_call: TRBV29-1
clone_size: NA
j_call: TRBJ2-3
d_call: TRBD1
cdr3_nt: TGCAGCGTGGCCGGGACAGGGGAAATAGATACGCAGTATTTT
cdr3_aa: CSVAGTGEIDTQYF

v_call: TRBV4-1
clone_size: NA
j_call: TRBJ1-1
d_call: NA
cdr3_nt: TGCGCCAGCAGCCAAGCCGAGGGGACATTGAACACTGAAGCTTTCTTT
cdr3_aa: CASSQAEGTLNTEAFF

v_call: TRBV15
clone_size: once
j_call: TRBJ2-2
d_call: TRBD1
cdr3_nt: TGTGCCACCAGCAGGGACAGGGGACCCGGGGAGCTGTTTTTT
cdr3_aa: CATSRDRGPGELFF

v_call: TRBV7-8
clone_size: NA
j_call: TRBJ2-3
d_call: NA
cdr3_nt: TGTGCCAGCAGCTTAGACCGCGGTGGAGATACGCAGTATTTT
cdr3_aa: CASSLDRGGDTQYF

v_call: TRBV28
clone_size: once
j_call: TRBJ1-2
d_call: NA
cdr3_nt: TGTGCCAGCAGTCTCCAGGGGTCTGGAGGCTACACCTTC
cdr3_aa: CASSLQGSGGYTF

v_call: TRBV25-1
clone_size: NA
j_call: TRBJ2-7
d_call: TRBD2
cdr3_nt: TGTGCCAGCGCCCTGACTAGCGGGAGGAACTACGAGCAGTACTTC
cdr3_aa: CASALTSGRNYEQYF

v_call: TRBV5-4
clone_size: NA
j_call: TRBJ2-7
d_call: TRBD2
cdr3_nt: TGTGCCAGCAGCCTGAGCGGGAGGGCCGGAGAGCAGTACTTC
cdr3_aa: CASSLSGRAGEQYF

v_call: TRBV21-1
clone_size: NA
j_call: TRBJ2-7
d_call: NA
cdr3_nt: TGTGCCAGCAGCAATGCACTAGCGGGAGAAACCTACGAGCAGTACTTC
cdr3_aa: CASSNALAGETYEQYF

v_call: TRBV28
clone_size: NA
j_call: TRBJ1-4
d_call: NA
cdr3_nt: TGTGCCAGCAGTTTGGCGACGGGGGTAGAAGAAAAACTGTTTTTT
cdr3_aa: CASSLATGVEEKLFF

v_call: TRBV21-1
clone_size: NA
j_call: TRBJ2-7
d_call: NA
cdr3_nt: TGTGCCAGCAGCAAAGAGAGGTCCGGACGGACAGACTACGAGCAGTACTTC
cdr3_aa: CASSKERSGRTDYEQYF

v_call: TRBV30
clone_size: NA
j_call: TRBJ2-5
d_call: NA
cdr3_nt: TGTGCCTGGACGCAGCGGGAGACCCAGTACTTC
cdr3_aa: CAWTQRETQYF

v_call: TRBV9
clone_size: NA
j_call: TRBJ2-5
d_call: NA
cdr3_nt: TGTGCCAGCAGCGTAGTACCAGGGTGGGAGACCCAGTACTTC
cdr3_aa: CASSVVPGWETQYF

v_call: TRBV30
clone_size: NA
j_call: TRBJ2-7
d_call: TRBD1
cdr3_nt: TGTGCCTGGAGTGCGGACAGGCTTAGCTCCTACGAGCAGTACTTC
cdr3_aa: CAWSADRLSSYEQYF

v_call: TRBV6-5
clone_size: NA
j_call: TRBJ2-7
d_call: NA
cdr3_nt: TGTGCCAGCAGTTACTCTACCAGGTACTACGAGCAGTACTTC
cdr3_aa: CASSYSTRYYEQYF

v_call: TRBV27
clone_size: NA
j_call: TRBJ2-7
d_call: NA
cdr3_nt: TGTGCCAGCAGCCTTGCCGGGGTCAGCTCCTACGAGCAGTACTTC
cdr3_aa: CASSLAGVSSYEQYF

v_call: TRBV9
clone_size: NA
j_call: TRBJ2-2
d_call: NA
cdr3_nt: TGTGCCAGCAGCCCCCGGGGTAGCGGGAACACCGGGGAGCTGTTTTTT
cdr3_aa: CASSPRGSGNTGELFF

v_call: TRBV5-4
clone_size: NA
j_call: TRBJ2-2
d_call: TRBD2
cdr3_nt: TGTGCCAGCAGCGGGGGACTAGCGAGATACACCGGGGAGCTGTTTTTT
cdr3_aa: CASSGGLARYTGELFF

v_call: TRBV29-1
clone_size: NA
j_call: TRBJ1-2
d_call: NA
cdr3_nt: TGCAGCGTTGAATCAGGGAAGGTAAACTATGGCTACACCTTC
cdr3_aa: CSVESGKVNYGYTF

v_call: TRBV6-5
clone_size: once
j_call: TRBJ1-5
d_call: TRBD1
cdr3_nt: TGTGCCAGCAGCTCCGACAGGGGGCCCAATCAGCCCCAGCATTTT
cdr3_aa: CASSSDRGPNQPQHF

v_call: TRBV6-1
clone_size: NA
j_call: TRBJ2-6
d_call: NA
cdr3_nt: TGTGCCAGCAGCAGTGCCCCCACAGGGGCCAACGTCCTGACTTTC
cdr3_aa: CASSSAPTGANVLTF

v_call: TRBV7-9
clone_size: NA
j_call: TRBJ2-7
d_call: TRBD1
cdr3_nt: TGTGCCAGCAGCTCCCCGGGACAGTCTCCCTACGAGCAGTACTTC
cdr3_aa: CASSSPGQSPYEQYF

v_call: TRBV28
clone_size: once
j_call: TRBJ2-7
d_call: TRBD1
cdr3_nt: TGTGCCAGCAGGGCACCGGGACAGGGTTTCTACGAGCAGTACTTC
cdr3_aa: CASRAPGQGFYEQYF

v_call: TRBV7-2
clone_size: NA
j_call: TRBJ1-5
d_call: TRBD1
cdr3_nt: TGTGCCAGCAGCTTGGACAGGGCCGGCAATCAGCCCCAGCATTTT
cdr3_aa: CASSLDRAGNQPQHF

v_call: TRBV4-2
clone_size: NA
j_call: TRBJ2-7
d_call: TRBD1
cdr3_nt: TGTGCCAGCAGCCAAGACGGGGGGACAGGGGCGGGGGAGCAGTACTTC
cdr3_aa: CASSQDGGTGAGEQYF

v_call: TRBV19
clone_size: NA
j_call: TRBJ1-4
d_call: NA
cdr3_nt: TGTGCCAGTAGCATCACAGGGCCAGGTGAAAAACTGTTTTTT
cdr3_aa: CASSITGPGEKLFF

v_call: TRBV7-6
clone_size: NA
j_call: TRBJ2-3
d_call: NA
cdr3_nt: TGTGCCAGCAGCGAGAGTCTTAGGGGAACAGATACGCAGTATTTT
cdr3_aa: CASSESLRGTDTQYF

v_call: TRBV7-9
clone_size: NA
j_call: TRBJ1-1
d_call: NA
cdr3_nt: TGTGCCAGCAGCTTCACGCAGGGTGCTGAAGCTTTCTTT
cdr3_aa: CASSFTQGAEAFF

v_call: TRBV15
clone_size: NA
j_call: TRBJ2-4
d_call: NA
cdr3_nt: TGTGCCCCCACAGGGGCCAAAAACATTCAGTACTTC
cdr3_aa: CAPTGAKNIQYF

v_call: TRBV2
clone_size: NA
j_call: TRBJ1-5
d_call: NA
cdr3_nt: TGTGCCAGCAGCCGGGGACTCCCTAGCAATCAGCCCCAGCATTTT
cdr3_aa: CASSRGLPSNQPQHF

v_call: TRBV25-1
clone_size: NA
j_call: TRBJ2-1
d_call: TRBD2
cdr3_nt: TGTGCCAGCAGTGATGGACTAGCGGGAGGGCCGGTATACAATGAGCAGTTCTTC
cdr3_aa: CASSDGLAGGPVYNEQFF